This TCR beta chain appears in the sequencing data of a study of T cell clusters in autoimmune cytopenias. Overall study context: The median distinct TRB clonotype count was fewer than 3,000 per sample, from a median roughly 52,000 reads. Study findings and constraints: Healthy donors had around 3.1-fold more exclusive TRB clusters than active autoimmune hepatitis patients. Functional roles of the in silico T cell clusters still await experimental validation.

The length of the CDR3 is 16 residues. Germline-derived CDR1 and CDR2 are MNHNS and SASEGT. Each sample's input was 250 ng genomic DNA, roughly 40,000 genome equivalents. TRB was amplified by touch-down multiplex PCR, primer pools A and B combined. TCRdb re-called the multiplex PCR reads and gives one entry per CDR3 protein, without DNA. Recorded for this sample: fewer than 10,000 distinct CDR3 sequences. In terms of frequency, this clonotype is medium-sized. Its specificity is not known. The genes are TRBV6-1 and TRBJ2-3; checking the TCRdb D call of TRBD2 is not possible without DNA. This clonotype was obtained from a human donor with an autoimmune cytopenia or autoimmune hepatitis (not recorded which). The sequencing sample was made of peripheral blood. The CDR3 protein is CASSEVAGALTDTQYF.